The clone carrying this T cell receptor beta chain was counted a single time. This sample was included in a study of technical replicates of blood from a handful of donors. Germline lookup yields CDR1 SGHKS and CDR2 YYEKEE (reference sequence). CDR3 length equals 17 residues. V was shortened by 1 base and J by 1 base, with 15 bases between the two germline ends. Here immunoSEQ multiplex PCR was the method, and the copy in TCRdb shows in-frame clones only, minus some. The repertoire holds 75,000 to 95,000 clones, about 89% seen once, with 0.27% in the top ten. Sequencing was done on a sample of T cells isolated from PBMCs. The source is a human donor in good health. The chain employs TRBV5-5 and TRBJ2-1; a weak D match, TRBD2 (5 bases). The CDR3 coding sequence is TGTGCCAGCAGCTTGTGGGTCGCGGGCCTATCCTACAATGAGCAGTTCTTC. Encoded protein: CASSLWVAGLSYNEQFF.